This T cell receptor (beta chain) was documented in a study of blood T cell repertoires in COVID-19. Authors' processing steps: Reference gene primer amplification gave estimated nucleated cell counts. TCRdb's copy holds only in-frame clones and misses some; the assay was immunoSEQ multiplex PCR. V, J and clone size reflect that table, while D and trimming were determined from the DNA. The sample has 85,000 to 90,000 clones, approximately 82% seen once. Germline V gene lookup returns CDR1 LGHDT and CDR2 YNNKEL (reference sequence). The ends were cut back, 1 base at V and 6 bases at J, with 7 bases in the middle. The CDR3 has 12 amino acids.

Input material: peripheral blood. The receptor's source is a woman aged 80 or over with acute or convalescent COVID-19. The chain uses TRBV3-1 (or the pseudogene TRBV3-2) and TRBJ2-7, with D tentatively TRBD1 (6 bases). The CDR3 bases are TGTGCCAGCAGCCAAGCAGGGGTCGAGCAGTACTTC. Translated, it gives CASSQAGVEQYF.